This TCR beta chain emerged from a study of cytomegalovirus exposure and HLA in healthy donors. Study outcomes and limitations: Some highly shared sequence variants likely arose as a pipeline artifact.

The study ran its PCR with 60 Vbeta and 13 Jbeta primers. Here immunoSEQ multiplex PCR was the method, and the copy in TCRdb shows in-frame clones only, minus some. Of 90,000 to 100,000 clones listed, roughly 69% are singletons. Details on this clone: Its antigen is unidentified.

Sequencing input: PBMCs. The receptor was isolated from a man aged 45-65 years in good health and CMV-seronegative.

The CDR3 DNA reads as TGCAGTGCAAGCCGGGGCACTGAAGCTTTCTTT. This encodes CSASRGTEAFF. The chain combines TRBV20-1 with TRBJ1-1; unclear D gene. The CDR3 is made up of 11 amino acids. Trimming cost V 6 bases and J 4 bases, with 9 bases left between them. Germline V CDR1 and CDR2: DFQATT, SNEGSKA (reference sequence).